This TCR beta chain was retrieved from a study of PD-L1 blockade in urothelial cancer. Across the whole study: Beginning in about 2014, patients received atezolizumab, given as 1,200 mg intravenously every 3 weeks. Twenty-five of the 29 patients were men with bladder-origin urothelial cancer.

The method was immunoSEQ multiplex PCR; TCRdb's version includes in-frame clones alone and lacks a portion of them. The table includes more than 75,000 clones, roughly 90% detected once. Each patient presented with locally advanced or metastatic urothelial carcinoma. The V and J ends lost 6 bases and 11 bases respectively, with 17 bases between them. The CDR3 loop spans 12 amino acids. Germline values: CDR1 MNHEY, CDR2 SVGAGI. This TCR was recovered from a man in his sixties with urothelial cancer. The rearrangement links TRBV6-5 to TRBJ2-7; D is possibly TRBD1 (6 bases). The material sequenced was PBMCs, taken around atezolizumab (anti-PD-L1) treatment. CDR3 bases: TGTGCCAGCAGCTCACAGGGCAGAGTGGAGTACTTC. Amino acids: CASSSQGRVEYF.